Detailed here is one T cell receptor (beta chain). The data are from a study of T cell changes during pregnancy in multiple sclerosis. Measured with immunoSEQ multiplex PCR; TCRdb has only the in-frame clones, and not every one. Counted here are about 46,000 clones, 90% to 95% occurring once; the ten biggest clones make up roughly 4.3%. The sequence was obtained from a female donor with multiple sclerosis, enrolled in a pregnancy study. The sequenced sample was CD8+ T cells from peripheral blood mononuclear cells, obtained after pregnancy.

The chain's CDR3 is CASSIGQGQEAFF. CDR3 in DNA: TGTGCCAGTAGTATAGGGCAGGGGCAAGAAGCTTTCTTT. This chain links TRBV19 with TRBJ1-1, with D possibly matching TRBD1 (6 bases). CDR1 is LNHDA, CDR2 SQIVND, per germline (reference sequence). Trimming shortened V by 1 base and J by 8 bases, and 11 bases separated the two germline ends. CDR3 length: 13 amino acids.